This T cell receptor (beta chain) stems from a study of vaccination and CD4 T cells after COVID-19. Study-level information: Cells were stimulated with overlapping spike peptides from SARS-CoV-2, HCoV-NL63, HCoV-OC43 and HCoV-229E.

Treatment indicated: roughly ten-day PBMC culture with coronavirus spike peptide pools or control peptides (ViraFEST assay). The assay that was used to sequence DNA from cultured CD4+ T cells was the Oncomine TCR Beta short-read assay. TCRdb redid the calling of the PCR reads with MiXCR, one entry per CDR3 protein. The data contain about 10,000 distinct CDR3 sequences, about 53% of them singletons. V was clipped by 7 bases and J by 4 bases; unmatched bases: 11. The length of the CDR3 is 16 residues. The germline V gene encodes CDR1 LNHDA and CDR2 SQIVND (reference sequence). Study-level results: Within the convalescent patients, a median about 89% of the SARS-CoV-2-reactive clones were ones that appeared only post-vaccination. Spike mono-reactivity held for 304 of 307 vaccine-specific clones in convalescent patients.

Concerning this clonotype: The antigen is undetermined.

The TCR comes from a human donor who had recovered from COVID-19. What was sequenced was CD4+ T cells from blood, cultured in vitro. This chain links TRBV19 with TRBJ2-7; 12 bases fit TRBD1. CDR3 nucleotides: TGTGCCAGTACCATACAATCGGGACAGGGGGCTTACGAGCAGTACTTC. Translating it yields CASTIQSGQGAYEQYF.